This is a list of T cell receptor beta chains from one sample in a study of T cells in Graves' hyperthyroidism and ophthalmopathy. TCRdb re-called the multiplex PCR reads through MiXCR, storing one row per CDR3 protein. The sample has some 460,000 distinct CDR3 sequences, approximately 15% seen once. Sample: blood. The receptors were sampled from a woman aged 18-29 years with Graves' hyperthyroidism. Each CDR3 is given with its conserved first and last residue. D genes are given only for firm matches. Some rows mark clone size as missing; the rest say once, few, many or name a class of expanded clone.

clone size	V gene	D gene	J gene	CDR3 protein	CDR3 DNA
many	TRBV4-1	-	TRBJ2-7	CASSQDPGSYEQYF	TGCGCCAGCAGCCAAGACCCCGGTTCCTACGAGCAGTACTTC
few	TRBV30	TRBD1	TRBJ2-3	CAWSVLATGADTQYF	TGTGCCTGGAGTGTTCTTGCTACAGGGGCAGATACGCAGTATTTT
many	TRBV6-5	-	TRBJ2-7	CASSYSITLHPRNEQYF	TGTGCCAGCAGTTACTCGATCACTCTCCACCCCCGGAACGAGCAGTACTTC
many	TRBV7-3	TRBD2	TRBJ2-5	CASKTSGLSETQYF	TGTGCCAGCAAGACTAGCGGCCTCTCGGAGACCCAGTACTTC
many	TRBV7-8	-	TRBJ2-7	CASSHWTDSYEQYF	TGTGCCAGCAGCCACTGGACCGATTCCTACGAGCAGTACTTC
-	TRBV5-1	-	TRBJ1-2	CASSFTVGYGYTF	TGCGCCAGCAGCTTCACCGTGGGGTATGGCTACACCTTC
many	TRBV20-1	TRBD2	TRBJ2-3	CSAGWRETDTQYF	TGCAGTGCTGGGTGGCGGGAGACAGATACGCAGTATTTT
many	TRBV30	-	TRBJ2-2	CAWGLGGELFF	TGTGCCTGGGGTTTGGGTGGGGAGCTGTTTTTT
many	TRBV12-3/TRBV12-4	-	TRBJ1-2	CASSLSQGRYTF	TGTGCCAGCAGTTTATCCCAGGGGCGCTACACCTTC
many	TRBV24-1	-	TRBJ1-2	CATSDPAGGNYGYTF	TGTGCCACCAGTGATCCTGCGGGGGGGAACTATGGCTACACCTTC
many	TRBV28	-	TRBJ2-3	CASSLAATDTQYF	TGTGCCAGCAGTTTGGCCGCCACAGATACGCAGTATTTT
many	TRBV18	-	TRBJ1-1	CASSRRQDLNTEAFF	TGTGCCAGCTCACGACGACAGGACCTGAACACTGAAGCTTTCTTT